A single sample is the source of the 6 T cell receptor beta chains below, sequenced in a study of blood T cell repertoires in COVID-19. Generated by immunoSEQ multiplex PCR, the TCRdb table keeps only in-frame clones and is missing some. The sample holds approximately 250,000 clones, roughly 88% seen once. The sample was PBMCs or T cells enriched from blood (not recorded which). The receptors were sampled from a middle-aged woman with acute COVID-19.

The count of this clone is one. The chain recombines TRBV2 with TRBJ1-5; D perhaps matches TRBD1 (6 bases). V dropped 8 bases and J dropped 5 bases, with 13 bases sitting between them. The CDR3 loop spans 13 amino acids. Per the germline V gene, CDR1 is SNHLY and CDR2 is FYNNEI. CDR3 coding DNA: TGTGCCAGCTCGGACAGAGGATATCAGCCCCAGCATTTT. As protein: CASSDRGYQPQHF. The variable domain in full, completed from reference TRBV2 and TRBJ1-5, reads EPEVTQTPSHQVTQMGQEVILRCVPISNHLYFYWYRQILGQKVEFLVSFYNNEISEKSEIFDDQFSVERPDGSNFTLKIRSTKLEDSAMYFCASSDRGYQPQHFGDGTRLSIL.

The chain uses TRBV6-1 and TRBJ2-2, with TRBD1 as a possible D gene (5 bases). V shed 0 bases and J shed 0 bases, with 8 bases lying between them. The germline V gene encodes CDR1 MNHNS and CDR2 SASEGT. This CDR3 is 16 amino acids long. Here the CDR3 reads CASSEAPRANTGELFF. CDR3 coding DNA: TGTGCCAGCAGTGAAGCGCCCAGGGCGAACACCGGGGAGCTGTTTTTT.

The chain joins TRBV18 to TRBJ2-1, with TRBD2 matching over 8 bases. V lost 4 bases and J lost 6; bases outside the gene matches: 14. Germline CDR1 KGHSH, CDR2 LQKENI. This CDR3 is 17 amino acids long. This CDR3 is CASSRDGRGERGNEQFF. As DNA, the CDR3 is TGTGCCAGCTCACGAGACGGGAGGGGAGAAAGGGGCAATGAGCAGTTCTTC.

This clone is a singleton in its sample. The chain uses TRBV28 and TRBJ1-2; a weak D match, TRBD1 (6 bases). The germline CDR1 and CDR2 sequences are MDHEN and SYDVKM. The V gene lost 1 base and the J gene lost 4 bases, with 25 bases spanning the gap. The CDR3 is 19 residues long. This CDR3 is CASSLSPWVSGGVSYGYTF. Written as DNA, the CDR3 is TGTGCCAGCAGTTTATCCCCGTGGGTTTCGGGGGGCGTTTCCTATGGCTACACCTTC.

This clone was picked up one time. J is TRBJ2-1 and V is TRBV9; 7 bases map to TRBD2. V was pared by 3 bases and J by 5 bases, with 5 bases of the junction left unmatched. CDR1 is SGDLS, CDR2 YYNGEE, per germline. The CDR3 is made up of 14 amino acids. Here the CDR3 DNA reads TGTGCCAGCAGCGGAACCGGGACTAACAATGAGCAGTTCTTC. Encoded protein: CASSGTGTNNEQFF.

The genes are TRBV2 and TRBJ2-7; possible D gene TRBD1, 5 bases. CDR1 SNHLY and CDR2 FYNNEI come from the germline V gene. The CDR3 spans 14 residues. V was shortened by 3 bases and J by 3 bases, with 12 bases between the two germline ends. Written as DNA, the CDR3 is TGTGCCAGCAGTGAGCTGGACATAAGCTACGAGCAGTACGTC. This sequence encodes CASSELDISYEQYV.